This TCR beta chain stems from a study of T cells in Graves' hyperthyroidism and ophthalmopathy. Study at large: Peripheral blood draws took place at initial diagnosis, ahead of any treatment. Study-wide findings and caveats: The model made its ophthalmopathy prediction, and onset followed a median 6.5 months later. Most expanded thyroid clonotypes above 0.001 recurred in blood.

Cells are PBMCs isolated from 9 to 10 ml of fresh blood. RNA transcripts gave rise to amplified TCR beta CDR3 regions. With the HTBI primer set, the TCR CDR3 went through a first round of RT-PCR. TCRdb called the multiplex PCR reads again in MiXCR, with one record for every CDR3 protein. Of about 610,000 distinct CDR3 sequences in the sample, 16% were seen once. This clonotype was detected ten times or more. What it binds is unknown. The V end was cut by 6 bases, the J end by 2 bases, with 14 bases between. Germline V gene lookup returns CDR1 MDHEN and CDR2 SYDVKM. This CDR3 is built from 14 residues. This clonotype was sampled from a middle-aged woman with Graves' ophthalmopathy. The sample taken for sequencing was blood. The gene calls are TRBV28 and TRBJ2-7; D is undetermined. CDR3: CASRPGVPAYEQYF. In DNA, the CDR3 is TGTGCCAGCAGACCAGGCGTGCCGGCCTACGAGCAGTACTTC.